A single sample gave rise to the 25 T cell receptor beta chains below, sequenced in a study of siplizumab effects on memory and regulatory T cells. The repertoire was sequenced with immunoSEQ multiplex PCR; TCRdb's copy has only in-frame clones and lacks some. This table has more than 45,000 clones, 93% appearing once. The source material was CD8+ T cells sorted from blood. These receptors originate from a human donor in good health.

This chain connects TRBV27 to TRBJ2-2, with 7 bases aligning to TRBD1. Trimming at V came to 3 bases and at J to 8 bases, leaving 9 bases not matched to a gene. The CDR3 extends over 15 amino acids. Looked up from germline, CDR1 is MNHEY and CDR2 is SMNVEV (reference sequence). In DNA form, the CDR3 reads TGTGCCAGCAGTTTTGGGACAGAATTTGTGGGGGAGCTGTTTTTT. It specifies CASSFGTEFVGELFF.

Worth noting for this clone: Other DNA sequences within the sample encode an identical CDR3. The chain links TRBV28 to TRBJ1-1, with D possibly matching TRBD1 (5 bases). Germline V gene data show CDR1 as MDHEN and CDR2 as SYDVKM. Trimming cost V 6 bases and J 11 bases, with 13 bases left between them. The CDR3 has 11 residues. The chain's CDR3 is CASRLEGTAFF. CDR3 in DNA: TGTGCCAGCAGGCTTGAAGGGACTGCTTTCTTT.

The rearrangement joins TRBV7-9 to TRBJ2-1; 10 nucleotides align to TRBD2. The CDR3 extends over 11 amino acids. Losses at the gene ends were 6 bases for V and 16 bases for J; bases not matched to a gene: 6. Germline V gives CDR1 SEHNR, CDR2 FQNEAQ (reference sequence). The CDR3 here is CASSTGTSEFF. CDR3 in DNA: TGTGCCAGCAGTACCGGGACTAGCGAATTCTTC.

The rearrangement links TRBV9 to TRBJ2-7; D may be TRBD1 (6 bases). Trimming cost V 3 bases and J 1 base, with 8 bases left between them. The CDR3 has 13 amino acids. In germline, CDR1 is SGDLS, CDR2 YYNGEE. Here the CDR3 DNA reads TGTGCCAGCAGCGGGACAGATTCCTACGAGCAGTACTTC. Translating it yields CASSGTDSYEQYF.

This clone was detected many times. This chain links TRBV9 with TRBJ1-1; no definite D call. Trimming took 4 bases from V and 4 from J, leaving 14 bases between them. This CDR3 is 14 amino acids long. Germline V gives CDR1 SGDLS, CDR2 YYNGEE. The CDR3 is CASSPSGRITEAFF. The CDR3 coding sequence is TGTGCCAGCAGCCCTTCTGGACGGATCACTGAAGCTTTCTTT. The variable domain in full, completed from reference TRBV9 and TRBJ1-1, reads DSGVTQTPKHLITATGQRVTLRCSPRSGDLSVYWYQQSLDQGLQFLIQYYNGEERAKGNILERFSAQQFPDLHSELNLSSLELGDSALYFCASSPSGRITEAFFGQGTRLTVV.

V and J are TRBV27 and TRBJ1-5; D gene uncertain. Germline V lookup: CDR1 MNHEY, CDR2 SMNVEV (reference sequence). Between the trimmed V and J ends, which lost 0 bases and 6 bases, there was a span of 9 bases. CDR3 length: 14 amino acids. The DNA for the CDR3 is TGTGCCAGCAGTTTATCAGGACTCGGTCAGCCCCAGCATTTT. This encodes CASSLSGLGQPQHF.

The chain is built from TRBV27 and TRBJ2-1; 8 nucleotides match TRBD1. CDR1 is MNHEY and CDR2 is SMNVEV in the germline V gene (reference sequence). V shed 5 bases, J shed 4 bases, and the junction held 7 bases outside the gene matches. CDR3 length: 15 residues. The CDR3 is CASSTTGGAYNEQFF. CDR3 in DNA: TGTGCCAGCAGTACAACAGGGGGTGCTTACAATGAGCAGTTCTTC.

This clone was seen only once. This rearrangement joins TRBV4-1 to TRBJ2-1, with 8 bases that match TRBD2. Germline V lookup: CDR1 MGHRA, CDR2 YSYEKL. V trimming: 5 bases; J trimming: 8 bases; junction bases outside the gene matches: 11. The CDR3 sequence is 15 residues long. The DNA of the CDR3 is TGCGCCAGCAGCATCGGGACTAGAGTTTTAGATGAGCAGTTCTTC. Its translation: CASSIGTRVLDEQFF.

J is TRBJ2-7 and V is TRBV27; D call uncertain. The V gene lost 0 bases and the J gene lost 8 bases, with 8 bases spanning the gap. This CDR3 spans 12 amino acids. Germline CDR1 reads MNHEY; CDR2 reads SMNVEV (reference sequence). CDR3 DNA sequence: TGTGCCAGCAGTTTATCAGGGTCACAGCAGTACTTC. Translating it yields CASSLSGSQQYF.

The CDR3: CASSGDADTQYF. The DNA of the CDR3 is TGTGCCAGCAGCGGGGACGCAGATACGCAGTATTTT. The gene calls are TRBV9 and TRBJ2-3; D is possibly TRBD1 or TRBD2 (5 bases each). Germline V CDR1 and CDR2: SGDLS, YYNGEE. Trimming shortened V by 3 bases and J by 4 bases, and 6 bases separated the two germline ends. The CDR3 length is 12 residues.

The gene calls are TRBV7-3 and TRBJ2-3, with D perhaps TRBD2 (5 bases). The ends were cut back, 5 bases at V and 0 bases at J, with 12 bases in the middle. This CDR3 has 15 amino acids. CDR1 and CDR2 from the germline V gene are SGHTA and FQGTGA. As DNA, the CDR3 is TGTGCCAGCAGCCCATCTGGCGGGAGCACAGATACGCAGTATTTT. It encodes CASSPSGGSTDTQYF. Supplemented by reference TRBV7-3 and TRBJ2-3, the full variable domain reads GAGVSQTPSNKVTEKGKYVELRCDPISGHTALYWYRQSLGQGPEFLIYFQGTGAADDSGLPNDRFFAVRPEGSVSTLKIQRTERGDSAVYLCASSPSGGSTDTQYFGPGTRLTVL.

This rearrangement joins TRBV6-1 to TRBJ2-2; 13 nucleotides align to TRBD2. CDR1 is MNHNS, CDR2 SASEGT, per germline. The CDR3 length is 16 residues. With V trimmed by 4 bases and J by 3 bases, 2 bases remained unmatched. The CDR3 reads CASSGTSGRYTGELFF. The CDR3 DNA reads TGTGCCAGCAGTGGGACTAGCGGGAGATACACCGGGGAGCTGTTTTTT.

This clone occurred a few times. V and J are TRBV29-1 and TRBJ2-5, with unresolved D. Germline lookup yields CDR1 SQVTM and CDR2 ANQGSEA. The CDR3 sequence is 12 residues long. Deletions cut 7 bases from V and 5 bases from J, with 14 bases between. CDR3: CSGRELGETQYF. The CDR3 coding sequence is TGCAGCGGCCGTGAGTTGGGGGAGACCCAGTACTTC. The full variable domain, completed using reference TRBV29-1 and TRBJ2-5, is SAVISQKPSRDICQRGTSLTIQCQVDSQVTMMFWYRQQPGQSLTLIATANQGSEATYESGFVIDKFPISRPNLTFSTLTVSNMSPEDSSIYLCSGRELGETQYFGPGTRLLVL.

The chain employs TRBV27 and TRBJ2-3; D may be TRBD1 (5 bases). Germline CDR1 reads MNHEY; CDR2 reads SMNVEV (reference sequence). This CDR3 is built from 15 residues. Between the trimmed V and J ends, which lost 2 bases and 1 base, there was a span of 10 bases. CDR3 amino acids: CASSLTIQGTDTQYF. CDR3 DNA: TGTGCCAGCAGTTTAACGATACAGGGCACAGATACGCAGTATTTT.

The CDR3 sequence: CASSQTQGQEAFF. CDR3 DNA: TGCGCCAGCAGCCAAACACAGGGTCAAGAAGCTTTCTTT. The chain uses TRBV4-1 and TRBJ1-1; maybe TRBD1 (6 bases). Germline V gene data show CDR1 as MGHRA and CDR2 as YSYEKL. This CDR3 region has 13 residues. Trimming left V 2 bases short and J 8 bases short, with 12 bases between.

The J gene is TRBJ1-1, the V gene TRBV25-1; a weak D match, TRBD1 (5 bases). V lost 7 bases and J 8 bases, leaving 11 bases between the germline ends. The CDR3 length is 11 residues. Germline assignment: CDR1 MGHDK and CDR2 SYGVNS. The CDR3 here is CASTSGGEAFF. The CDR3 DNA reads TGTGCCAGCACCTCGGGGGGGGAAGCTTTCTTT.

This chain uses TRBV2 with TRBJ2-7, with D perhaps matching TRBD2 (5 bases). V lost 2 bases to trimming and J lost 7 bases, with 18 bases between them. The CDR3 has 15 amino acids. Germline-derived CDR1 and CDR2 are SNHLY and FYNNEI. CDR3 region: CASSENFLKDWEQYF. The CDR3 DNA is TGTGCCAGCAGTGAAAACTTCCTTAAGGACTGGGAGCAGTACTTC.

The rearrangement links TRBV6-5 to TRBJ2-2; TRBD1 agrees at 9 bases. The trim removed 5 bases at V and 7 bases at J, leaving 5 bases unmatched. The CDR3 spans 14 residues. CDR1 and CDR2 (germline): MNHEY, SVGAGI. In DNA form, the CDR3 reads TGTGCCAGCAGTCCCGGGACAGGGCACGGGGAGCTGTTTTTT. Translation gives CASSPGTGHGELFF.

This clone showed up just once. The rearrangement uses TRBV6-5 and TRBJ2-1; D remains unclear. The CDR3 spans 14 residues. With 8 bases removed from V and 10 bases from J, the gap between germline ends came to 21 bases. Germline assignment: CDR1 MNHEY and CDR2 SVGAGI. This chain's CDR3 is CASQASLGNEEQFF. As DNA, the CDR3 is TGTGCCAGCCAGGCTAGTCTAGGTAATGAGGAGCAGTTCTTC.

The rearrangement links TRBV4-3 to TRBJ1-2; no definite D call. V dropped 0 bases and J dropped 1 base, with 12 bases sitting between them. The CDR3 is 16 amino acids. Looked up from germline, CDR1 is LGHNA and CDR2 is YSLEER. CDR3 region: CASSQDLANFNYGYTF. The CDR3 DNA reads TGCGCCAGCAGCCAAGATTTGGCCAACTTTAACTATGGCTACACCTTC.

This sequence joins TRBV7-8 and TRBJ2-7; D is unclear. V dropped 3 bases and J dropped 2 bases, with 5 bases sitting between them. CDR1 and CDR2 from the germline V gene are SGHVS and FQNEAQ. This CDR3 region has 12 residues. CDR3 protein: CASSLKPYEQYF. CDR3 nucleotides: TGTGCCAGCAGCTTGAAACCCTACGAGCAGTACTTC.

The CDR3: CASSPTRVLWTEAFF. The CDR3 coding sequence is TGTGCCAGCAGCCCCACCAGGGTATTGTGGACTGAAGCTTTCTTT. The J gene is TRBJ1-1, the V gene TRBV7-2; D may be TRBD1 (5 bases). Germline loops: CDR1 SGHTA, CDR2 FQGNSA. V shed 5 bases and J shed 5 bases, with 18 bases lying between them. The CDR3 is made up of 15 amino acids.

V is TRBV10-3 and J is TRBJ2-7, with D unresolved. V was trimmed by 2 bases and J by 2 bases, leaving 7 bases between them. The CDR3 is 13 residues long. In germline, CDR1 is ENHRY, CDR2 SYGVKD. The CDR3 sequence: CAISELVAYEQYF. DNA of the CDR3: TGTGCCATCAGTGAGCTAGTGGCCTACGAGCAGTACTTC.

V is TRBV4-1 and J is TRBJ2-7; the D gene is possibly TRBD1 (5 bases). The germline V gene encodes CDR1 MGHRA and CDR2 YSYEKL. This CDR3 region has 12 residues. V lost 4 bases and J 7 bases, leaving 11 bases between the germline ends. The CDR3 here is CASSPGQGEQYF. The DNA of the CDR3 is TGCGCCAGCAGCCCAGGACAAGGGGAGCAGTACTTC.

The rearrangement links TRBV4-2 to TRBJ2-1; TRBD2 might be the D (5 bases). The germline CDR1 and CDR2 sequences are LGHNA and YNFKEQ. Trimming shortened V by 3 bases and J by 2 bases, and 20 bases separated the two germline ends. There are 18 residues in the CDR3. CDR3 in amino acids: CASSHSVIRGSTYNEQFF. In DNA, the CDR3 is TGTGCCAGCAGCCACTCAGTGATTCGAGGGAGTACCTACAATGAGCAGTTCTTC.